What follows is one T cell receptor (beta chain) and its context. The antigen remains unidentified. Several immunoSEQ 96-well plates shared each subset's DNA, each plate a replicate. Original handling: Filtering differed, since immunoSEQ gave only junction sequences and no quality scores. The method was immunoSEQ multiplex PCR; TCRdb's version includes in-frame clones alone and lacks a portion of them. V, J and clone size were drawn from that table, and D and trimming were deduced from the DNA. Among 1.5 million to 2.5 million clones, around 96% were seen once, and the ten largest hold 0.9% to 1.5%. The data were taken from a study of shared clonotypes between healthy human individuals. Overall study context: Each donor's CD4 naive and CD4 memory cells filled three plates apiece, CD8 naive two, and CD8 memory one.

Naive CD8 isolation took CD45RO-negative cells positively selected for CCR7 and excluded terminally differentiated effector memory CD45RA+ cells. Overall study results and limits: Shared clonotypes across all four donors exceeded non-shared ones in generation probability.

This CDR3 contains 12 residues. Germline-derived CDR1 and CDR2 are WSHSY and SAAADI. The V gene lost 6 bases and the J gene lost 7 bases, with 13 bases spanning the gap. The sample comprised naive CD8+ T cells sorted from blood. The sequence was obtained from a man in his late teens or twenties in good health. The rearrangement joins TRBV10-2 to TRBJ2-7; D unclear. The CDR3 DNA reads as TGCGCCAGCAGCATGATTCTTAGAGAGCAGTACTTC. Translated: CASSMILREQYF.